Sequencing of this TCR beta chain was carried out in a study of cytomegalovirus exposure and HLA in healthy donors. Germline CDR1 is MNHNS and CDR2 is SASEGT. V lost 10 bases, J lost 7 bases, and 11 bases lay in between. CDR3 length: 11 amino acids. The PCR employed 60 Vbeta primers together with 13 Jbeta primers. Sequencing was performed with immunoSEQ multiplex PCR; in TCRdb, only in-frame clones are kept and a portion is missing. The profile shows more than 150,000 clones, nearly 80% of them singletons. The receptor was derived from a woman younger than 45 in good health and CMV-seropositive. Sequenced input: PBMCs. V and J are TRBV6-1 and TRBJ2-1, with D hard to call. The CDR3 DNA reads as TGTGCCACCTCTCCCTTGAATGAGCAGTTCTTC. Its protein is CATSPLNEQFF.